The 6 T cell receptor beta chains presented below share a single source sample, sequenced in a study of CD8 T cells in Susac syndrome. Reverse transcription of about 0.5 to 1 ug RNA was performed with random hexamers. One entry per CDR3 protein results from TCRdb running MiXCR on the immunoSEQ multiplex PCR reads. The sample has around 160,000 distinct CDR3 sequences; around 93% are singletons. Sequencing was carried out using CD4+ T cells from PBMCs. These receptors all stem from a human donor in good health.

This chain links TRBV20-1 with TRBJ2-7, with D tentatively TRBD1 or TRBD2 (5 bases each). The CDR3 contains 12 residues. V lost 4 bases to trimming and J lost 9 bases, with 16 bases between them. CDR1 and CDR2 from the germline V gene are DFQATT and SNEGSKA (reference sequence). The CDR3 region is CSATPSGTGQYF. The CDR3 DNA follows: TGCAGTGCTACCCCGTCCGGGACGGGGCAGTACTTC.

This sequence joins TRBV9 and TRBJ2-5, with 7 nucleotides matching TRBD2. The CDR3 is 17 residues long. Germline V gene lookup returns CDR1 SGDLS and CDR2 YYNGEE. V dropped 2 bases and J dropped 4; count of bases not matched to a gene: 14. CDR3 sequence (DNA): TGTGCCAGCAGCGTGACCGACGGGGAGGGAGGATCAGAGACCCAGTACTTC. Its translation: CASSVTDGEGGSETQYF.

In DNA form, the CDR3 reads TGTGCCAGCACCGGGGGCAGCAATCAGCCCCAGCATTTT. As protein: CASTGGSNQPQHF. The chain carries TRBV6-5 and TRBJ1-5; a possible D gene is TRBD1 (6 bases). The V and J ends lost 7 bases and 1 base respectively, with 8 bases between them. The CDR3 loop spans 13 amino acids. Germline CDR1 reads MNHEY; CDR2 reads SVGAGI.

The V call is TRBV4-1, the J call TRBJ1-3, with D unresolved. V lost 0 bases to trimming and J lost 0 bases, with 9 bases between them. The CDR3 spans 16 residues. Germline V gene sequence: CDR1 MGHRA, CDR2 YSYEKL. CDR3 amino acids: CASSQDRPASGNTIYF. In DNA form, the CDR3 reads TGCGCCAGCAGCCAAGATAGGCCAGCCTCTGGAAACACCATATATTTT.

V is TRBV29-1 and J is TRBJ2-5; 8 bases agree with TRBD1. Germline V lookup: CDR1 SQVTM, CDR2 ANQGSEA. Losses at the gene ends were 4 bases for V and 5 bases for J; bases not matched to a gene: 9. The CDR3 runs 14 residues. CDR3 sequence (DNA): TGCAGCGTTGTTCATCAGGGGGCAAGGGAGACCCAGTACTTC. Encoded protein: CSVVHQGARETQYF.

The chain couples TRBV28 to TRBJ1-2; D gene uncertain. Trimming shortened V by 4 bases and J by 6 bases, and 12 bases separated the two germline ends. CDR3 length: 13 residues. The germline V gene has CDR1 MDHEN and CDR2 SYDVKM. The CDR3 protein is CASSSGGFDGYTF. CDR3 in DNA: TGTGCCAGCAGTTCGGGAGGGTTCGATGGCTACACCTTC.